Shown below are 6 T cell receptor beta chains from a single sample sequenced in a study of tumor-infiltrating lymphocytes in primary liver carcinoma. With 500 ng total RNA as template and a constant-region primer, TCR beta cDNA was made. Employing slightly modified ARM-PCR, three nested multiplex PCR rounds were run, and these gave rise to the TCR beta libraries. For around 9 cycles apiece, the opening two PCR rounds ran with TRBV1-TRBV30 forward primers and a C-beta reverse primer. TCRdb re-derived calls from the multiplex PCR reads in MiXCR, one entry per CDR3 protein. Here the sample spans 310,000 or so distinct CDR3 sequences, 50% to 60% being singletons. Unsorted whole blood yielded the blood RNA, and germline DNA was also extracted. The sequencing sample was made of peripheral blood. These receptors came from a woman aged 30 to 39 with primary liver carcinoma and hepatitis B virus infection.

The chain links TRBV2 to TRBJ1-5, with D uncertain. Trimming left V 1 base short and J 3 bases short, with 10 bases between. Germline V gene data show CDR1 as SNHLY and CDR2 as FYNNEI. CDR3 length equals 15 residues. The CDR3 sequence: CASSEEEAVNQPQHF. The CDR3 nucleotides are TGTGCCAGCAGTGAAGAGGAGGCAGTCAATCAGCCCCAGCATTTT.

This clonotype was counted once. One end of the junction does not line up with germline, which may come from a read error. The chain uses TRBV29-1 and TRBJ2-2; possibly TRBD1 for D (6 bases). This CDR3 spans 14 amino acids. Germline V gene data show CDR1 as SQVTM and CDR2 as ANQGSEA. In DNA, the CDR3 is TGCAGTGCAAAGAGGGGGTCGAACACCGGGGTGCTGTTTTTT. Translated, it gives CSAKRGSNTGVLFF.

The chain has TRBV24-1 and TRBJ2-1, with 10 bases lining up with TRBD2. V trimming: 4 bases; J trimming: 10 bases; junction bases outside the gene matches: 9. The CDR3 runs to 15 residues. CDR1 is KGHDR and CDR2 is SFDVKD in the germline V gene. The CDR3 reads CATSDPKRTSGEQFF. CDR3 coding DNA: TGTGCCACCAGTGACCCTAAAAGGACTAGCGGAGAGCAGTTCTTC.

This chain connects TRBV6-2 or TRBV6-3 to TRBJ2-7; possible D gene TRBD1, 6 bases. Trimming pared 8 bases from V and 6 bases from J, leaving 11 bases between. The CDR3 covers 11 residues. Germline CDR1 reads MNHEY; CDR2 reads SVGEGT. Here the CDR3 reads CASLQGAEQYF. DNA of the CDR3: TGTGCCAGCCTACAGGGAGCCGAGCAGTACTTC.

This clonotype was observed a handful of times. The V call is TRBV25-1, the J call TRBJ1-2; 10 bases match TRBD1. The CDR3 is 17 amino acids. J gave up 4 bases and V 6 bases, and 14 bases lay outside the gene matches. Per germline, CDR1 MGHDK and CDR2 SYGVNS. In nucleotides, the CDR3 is TGTGCCAGCAGCTCTCCTGACAGGGGGCGAAGTTCCTATGGCTACACCTTC. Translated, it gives CASSSPDRGRSSYGYTF.

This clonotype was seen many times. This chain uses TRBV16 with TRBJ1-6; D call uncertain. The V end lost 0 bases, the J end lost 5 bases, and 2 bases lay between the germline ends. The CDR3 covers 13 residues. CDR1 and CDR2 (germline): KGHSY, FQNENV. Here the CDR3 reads CASSQSHNSPLHF. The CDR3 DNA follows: TGTGCCAGCAGCCAATCCCATAATTCACCCCTCCACTTT.